The 5 T cell receptor beta chains presented below share a single source sample, sequenced in a study of blood T cell repertoires in COVID-19. The repertoire was sequenced with immunoSEQ multiplex PCR; TCRdb's copy has only in-frame clones and lacks some. There are some 150,000 clones in the sample; 65% to 90% occur only once, and 13% to 15% lies in the top ten. The sequenced sample was PBMCs or T cells enriched from blood (not recorded which). The receptors were sampled from a man over 45 who had recovered from COVID-19.

This chain links TRBV28 with TRBJ1-1, with 7 bases lining up with TRBD1. The CDR3 is 16 amino acids. V was clipped by 5 bases and J by 6 bases; unmatched bases: 15. Germline V gene lookup returns CDR1 MDHEN and CDR2 SYDVKM. The CDR3: CASSRRQGRLDPEAFF. The DNA of the CDR3 is TGTGCCAGCAGTCGTAGACAGGGAAGGTTGGACCCTGAAGCTTTCTTT.

This chain links TRBV19 with TRBJ2-5; a possible D gene is TRBD2 (5 bases). Germline V CDR1 and CDR2: LNHDA, SQIVND (reference sequence). The V and J ends lost 4 bases and 4 bases respectively, with 13 bases between them. The CDR3 covers 14 residues. CDR3 in amino acids: CASSRTGSLETQYF. The DNA for the CDR3 is TGTGCCAGTAGTAGGACGGGAAGCCTAGAGACCCAGTACTTC.

The gene calls are TRBV9 and TRBJ1-2, with a weak D call TRBD1 (6 bases). In germline, CDR1 is SGDLS, CDR2 YYNGEE. Trimming took 3 bases from V and 6 from J, leaving 21 bases between them. CDR3 length equals 16 residues. As DNA, the CDR3 is TGTGCCAGCAGCGCCACGGACAGCTCCCTGACTAATGGCTACACCTTC. As protein: CASSATDSSLTNGYTF.

The chain links TRBV28 to TRBJ2-7; maybe TRBD2 (6 bases). CDR3 length: 16 residues. The germline CDR1 and CDR2 sequences are MDHEN and SYDVKM. The V end was cut by 7 bases, the J end by 1 base, with 20 bases between. The CDR3 region has the DNA TGTGCCAGCAATAACGGCAGGGCGGAGGGGTCCTACGAGCAGTACTTC. Translating it yields CASNNGRAEGSYEQYF. Based on the CDR3 plus reference TRBV28 and TRBJ2-7, the full variable domain is DVKVTQSSRYLVKRTGEKVFLECVQDMDHENMFWYRQDPGLGLRLIYFSYDVKMKEKGDIPEGYSVSREKKERFSLILESASTNQTSMYLCASNNGRAEGSYEQYFGPGTRLTVT.

The chain recombines TRBV4-1 with TRBJ1-2; a possible D gene is TRBD1 (6 bases). CDR1 and CDR2 from the germline V gene are MGHRA and YSYEKL. Between the trimmed V and J ends, which lost 3 bases and 3 bases, there was a span of 11 bases. The CDR3 sequence is 14 residues long. The CDR3 nucleotides read TGCGCCAGCAGCCAGCAGGGGTTTGACTATGGCTACACCTTC. This translates into CASSQQGFDYGYTF.